This T cell receptor (beta chain) derives from a study of shared clonotypes between healthy human individuals (dated by TCRdb to 2019 to 2021). Describing the broader study: A couple of women and three men aged 18 to 49 years were included in the cohort. For each donor, CD4 naive and CD4 memory were each run on three plates, CD8 naive on two plates, and CD8 memory on one plate. The study deeply sequenced blood TCR repertoires of several healthy adults to estimate repertoire size and the extent of clonotype sharing between individuals. To increase sequencing depth and limit assay-specific biases, TCR repertoire library preparation and sequencing were carried out by different laboratories using diverse techniques. Between about 0.8 and 9 billion PBMCs per donor were obtained by leukapheresis. Overall study results and their limits: Even with the large sequencing depth, rarefaction of the sorted-subset datasets indicated that sequencing was incomplete. Sampling was restricted to blood, and TCR repertoires in tissue are likely to differ from TCR repertoires in blood. Compared with non-shared clonotypes, clonotypes shared by all four sorted-subset donors had higher generation probabilities. Pairwise subsampling indicated that sequencing depth was expected to affect the degree of clonotype sharing among donors. Across a few donors, about 5% of naive CD4, around 3.3% of naive CD8, roughly 2.2% of memory CD4, and approximately 0.4% of memory CD8 clonotypes were shared. Naive subsets generally had larger estimated clonotype richness than memory subsets. Because the study included a small number of donors, the genetic and exposure-history diversity represented was limited.

Donors were healthy HIV-negative adults with no recently reported acute infections or vaccinations. Every donor was a Caucasian adult residing in Nashville, Tennessee, USA. CD4+ T cells were enriched through magnetic negative selection, after which naive cells were positively selected on CD45RA and the remaining negative fraction served as the memory subset. After blood collection by leukapheresis, PBMCs were isolated using Ficoll-Histopaque density gradient centrifugation and then cryopreserved in the vapor phase of liquid nitrogen. Analytical flow cytometry was used to check the purity and quantity of each magnetically sorted T cell population. Genomic DNA was isolated from each sorted fraction and quantified by UV absorbance on a Nanodrop 2000c. Using the deep immunoSEQ assay, multiplex PCR amplified TCR CDR3 regions from genomic DNA. Extracted genomic DNA from each cell subset was spread evenly across all wells of several immunoSEQ 96-well plates, with each plate serving as a replicate. For sorted subsets, each replicate PCR was loaded with around 200 ng genomic DNA, equivalent to 30,000 or so T cell genomes. The purified libraries were quantified using a Qubit 3.0 fluorometer, sized with a Bioanalyzer 2100, and then quantified again using the KAPA Library Quantification kit. Each immunoSEQ 96-well plate was sequenced on its own single-read 150-cycle Illumina NextSeq 550 flow cell. Per the original workflow: The immunoSEQ output contained only junctional sequences without quality scores, so filtering could not match that applied to full-length reads. Sequences were annotated with PyIR, a Python wrapper for IgBLAST v1.9, and V/J genes and CDR3 were assigned using IMGT germline references. Any read was removed if the V/J assignment was weak (E-value above 1e-6), the CDR3 was missing, or the read contained stop codons, out-of-frame junctions, or ambiguous translated residues. A V3J clonotype was defined by an identical inferred V gene, J gene, and CDR3 amino acid sequence. Percentage overlap between repertoires was computed as shared unique clonotypes divided by the size of the smaller repertoire. Richness of each repertoire was evaluated using RTK rarefaction, the Chao1 estimator, and Recon v2.1 estimates of unobserved clonotypes. For all TCRbeta clonotypes obtained by the gDNA method from a few donors, generation probabilities were computed with OLGA. In TCRdb, the immuneACCESS table is reduced to in-frame sequences with V and J assigned. These tables do not hold every clone; where another copy was compared, an unresolved V gene accounts for under half, and the others remain unexplained. D and trimming were read from the DNA, whereas the V and J calls and clone size are those reported in that table. This sample has roughly 330,000 clones in its table, and roughly 70% of those were observed once. 10% of the sample is in the top ten clones.

In the case of this clone: What antigen it recognizes has not been identified. No quality values exist for individual bases; no much larger clone is one base distant.

Based on the germline V gene (reference sequence), the CDR1 and CDR2 sequences are GTSNPN and SVGIG. Cut back by 0 bases and 0 bases, the V and J ends lie 15 bases apart. The CDR3 goes from the cysteine to the phenylalanine over 17 residues. The only DNA kept is the CDR3, 51 bases in frame from the first base. The chain is made from TRBV30 and TRBJ2-1; the D gene assignment is ambiguous. Specimen: memory CD4+ T cells sorted from blood. The cell subset or site label for this specimen denotes: CD45RA-negative fraction. The source of this sequence is a man aged 30-40 years in good health. CDR3 reads: CAWSVMGIRNSYNEQFF. The DNA sequence follows: TGTGCCTGGAGTGTAATGGGGATACGAAACTCCTACAATGAGCAGTTCTTC. Joined to the reference TRBV30 and TRBJ2-1 proteins, this CDR3 gives the full variable domain: SQTIHQWPATLVQPVGSPLSLECTVEGTSNPNLYWYRQAAGRGLQLLFYSVGIGQISSEVPQNLSASRPQDRQFILSSKKLLLSDSGFYLCAWSVMGIRNSYNEQFFGPGTRLTVL.